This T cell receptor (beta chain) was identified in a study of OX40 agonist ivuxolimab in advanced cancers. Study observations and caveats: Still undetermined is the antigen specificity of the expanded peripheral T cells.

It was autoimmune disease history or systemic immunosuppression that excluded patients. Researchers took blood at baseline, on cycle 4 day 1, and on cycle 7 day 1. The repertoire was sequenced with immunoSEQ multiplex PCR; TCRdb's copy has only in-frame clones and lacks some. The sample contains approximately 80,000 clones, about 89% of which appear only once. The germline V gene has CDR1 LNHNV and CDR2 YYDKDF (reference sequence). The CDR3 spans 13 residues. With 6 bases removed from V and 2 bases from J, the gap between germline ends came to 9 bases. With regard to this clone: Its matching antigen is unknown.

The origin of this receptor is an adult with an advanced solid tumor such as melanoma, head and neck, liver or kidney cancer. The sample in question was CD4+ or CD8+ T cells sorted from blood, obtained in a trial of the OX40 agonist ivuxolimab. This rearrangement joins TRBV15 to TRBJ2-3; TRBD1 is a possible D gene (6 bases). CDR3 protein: CATSGQTTDTQYF. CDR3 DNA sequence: TGTGCCACCAGTGGACAGACCACAGATACGCAGTATTTT.